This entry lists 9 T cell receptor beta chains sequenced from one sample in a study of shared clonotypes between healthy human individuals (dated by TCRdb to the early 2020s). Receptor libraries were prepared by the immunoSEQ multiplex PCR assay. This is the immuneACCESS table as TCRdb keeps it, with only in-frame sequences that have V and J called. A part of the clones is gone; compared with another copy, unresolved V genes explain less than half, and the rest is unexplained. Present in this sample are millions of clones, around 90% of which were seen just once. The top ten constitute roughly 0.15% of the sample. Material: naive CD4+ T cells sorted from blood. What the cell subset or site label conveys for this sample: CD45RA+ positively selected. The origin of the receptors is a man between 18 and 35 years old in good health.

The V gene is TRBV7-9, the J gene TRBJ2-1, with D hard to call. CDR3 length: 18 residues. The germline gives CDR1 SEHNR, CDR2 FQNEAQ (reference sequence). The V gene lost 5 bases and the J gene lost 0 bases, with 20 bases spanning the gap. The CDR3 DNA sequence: TGTGCCAGCAGCCCAAGATTACGTCTCCTCAGCTCCTACAATGAGCAGTTCTTC. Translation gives CASSPRLRLLSSYNEQFF.

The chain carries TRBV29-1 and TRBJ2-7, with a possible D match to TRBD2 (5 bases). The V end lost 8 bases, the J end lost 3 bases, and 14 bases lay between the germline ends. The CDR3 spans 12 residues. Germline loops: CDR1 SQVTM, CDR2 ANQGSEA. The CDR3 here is CSPEGKNYEQYF. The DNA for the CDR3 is TGCAGCCCCGAGGGCAAGAACTACGAGCAGTACTTC.

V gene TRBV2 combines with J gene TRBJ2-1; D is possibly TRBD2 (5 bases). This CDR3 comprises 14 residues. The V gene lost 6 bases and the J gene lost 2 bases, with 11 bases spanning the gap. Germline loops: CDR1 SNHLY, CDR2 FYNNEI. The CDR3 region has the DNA TGTGCCAGCAGGGAAACCGGGACCTACAATGAGCAGTTCTTC. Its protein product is CASRETGTYNEQFF.

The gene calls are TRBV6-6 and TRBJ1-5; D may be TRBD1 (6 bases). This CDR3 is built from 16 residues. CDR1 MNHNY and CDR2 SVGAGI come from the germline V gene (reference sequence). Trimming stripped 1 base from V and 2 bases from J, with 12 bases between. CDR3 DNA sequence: TGTGCCAGCAGTTACTTAGGGGGAGGTGGCAATCAGCCCCAGCATTTT. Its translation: CASSYLGGGGNQPQHF.

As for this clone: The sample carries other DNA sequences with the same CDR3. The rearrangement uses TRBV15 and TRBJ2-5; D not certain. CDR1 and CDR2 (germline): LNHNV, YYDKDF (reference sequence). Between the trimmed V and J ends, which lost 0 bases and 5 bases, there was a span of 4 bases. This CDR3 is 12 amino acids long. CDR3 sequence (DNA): TGTGCCACCAGCAGAGATTTGGAGACCCAGTACTTC. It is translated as CATSRDLETQYF.

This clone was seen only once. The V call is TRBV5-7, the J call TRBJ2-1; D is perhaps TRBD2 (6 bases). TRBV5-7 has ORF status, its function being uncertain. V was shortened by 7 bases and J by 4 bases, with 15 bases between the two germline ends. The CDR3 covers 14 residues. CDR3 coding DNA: TGTGCCAGCCGTCCGGGACTGGAATACAATGAGCAGTTCTTC. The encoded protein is CASRPGLEYNEQFF.

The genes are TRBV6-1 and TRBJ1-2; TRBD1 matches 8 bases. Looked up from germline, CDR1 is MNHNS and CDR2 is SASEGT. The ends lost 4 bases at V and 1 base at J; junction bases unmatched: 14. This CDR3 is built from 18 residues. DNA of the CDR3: TGTGCCAGCAGTGGAGTAGGTGACAGGGGAGGCGGTAACTATGGCTACACCTTC. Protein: CASSGVGDRGGGNYGYTF.

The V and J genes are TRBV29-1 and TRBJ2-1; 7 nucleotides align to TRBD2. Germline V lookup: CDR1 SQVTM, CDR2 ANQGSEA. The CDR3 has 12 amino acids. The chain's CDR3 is CTGGSTYNEQFF. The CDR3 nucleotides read TGCACCGGCGGGAGTACCTACAATGAGCAGTTCTTC.

CDR3 sequence reads: CASSVSDRVNTEAFF. DNA for the CDR3: TGTGCCAGCAGCGTATCCGACAGGGTCAACACTGAAGCTTTCTTT. This chain uses TRBV9 with TRBJ1-1; TRBD1 matches at 7 bases. J lost 2 bases, V lost 1 base, and 5 bases had no gene match. The germline gives CDR1 SGDLS, CDR2 YYNGEE. CDR3 length: 15 residues.